Detailed here is one T cell receptor (beta chain). It lacks a known antigen. No qualities accompany the bases; no much larger clone lies one base away. This record belongs to a study of blood T cell repertoires in COVID-19 (dated by TCRdb to about 2020). With regard to the full study: Collaborator samples came from the United States, Italy and Spain and covered acute and convalescent phases of COVID-19. Where available, HLA class I and class II types were obtained from metadata supplied by the sample provider rather than from assay-based typing. A freely available public database, intended as a resource for researchers studying the immune response to SARS-CoV-2, is where the repertoires were released. The material from the prospective study consisted of cDNA or gDNA derived from T cells, B-cell-depleted T cells, or PBMCs. The dataset comprised deeply sampled blood TCRbeta repertoires from subjects exposed to, actively infected with, or recovered from COVID-19. Nearly every sample came with metadata listing a de-identified subject ID, COVID-19 status, age in years and sex. Samples came from the ongoing ImmuneRACE study (first 160 participants) plus 1,254 subjects from 6 global collaborators.

V is shortened by 0 bases, J by 2 bases, and the region joining them spans 4 bases. From its cysteine to its phenylalanine, the CDR3 spans 13 amino acids. Just CDR3 DNA is preserved here, 39 bases in frame from base 1. Per the germline V gene, KGHSH is the CDR1 and LQKENI is the CDR2. Whole blood was collected in K2EDTA tubes by collaborating institutions according to the institutions' own protocols. For TCRbeta analysis, collaborators shipped samples in one of three forms: frozen whole blood, isolated PBMCs, or DNA extracted from either of those sample types. Results and caveats for the whole study, not just this receptor: The quantity of clinical and demographic metadata differed by source and by participant and was supplied without curation.

TCRbeta CDR3 regions were amplified from genomic DNA using the immunoSEQ Assay, a bias-controlled multiplex PCR. Per the original workflow: The number of nucleated cells in each sample was estimated from the amplification of reference gene primers within the assay. To quantify the absolute abundance of each unique TCRbeta CDR3 rearrangement, sequence reads were collapsed and filtered. For each sample, productive Simpson clonality was calculated by taking the square root of Simpson's diversity index across productive rearrangements. Sourced from immuneACCESS, this table was stored by TCRdb with only in-frame sequences that have V and J called. A share of the clones is absent; for the studies checked, an unresolved V gene accounts for under half, and the remainder has no known explanation. The V and J calls and clone size come from that table; D and trimming were worked out from the DNA. The sample includes 90,000 to 120,000 clones, with 70% to 85% observed a single time. The top ten clonotypes cover roughly 19% of the sample.

Sequences were obtained from peripheral blood. This sequence originates from a man between 65 and 85 years old with active or convalescent COVID-19. This sequence uses TRBV18 and TRBJ1-1, with no D gene named confidently. The DNA sequence is TGTGCCAGCTCACCACCGTCAAACACTGAAGCTTTCTTT. The translation is CASSPPSNTEAFF.